Sequencing of this TCR beta chain was carried out in a study of PD-1 blockade in classical Hodgkin lymphoma. On the study more broadly: With a 2-week interval, patients received intravenous nivolumab at 3 mg/kg. The study's findings and limits: The baseline diversity of complete responders showed similarity to that of newly diagnosed patients.

Brentuximab vedotin exposure varied among the patients, all of whom had relapsed after autologous stem cell transplantation. Assay: immunoSEQ multiplex PCR; the TCRdb copy retains only in-frame clones and omits some. Among fewer than 25,000 clones listed, 80% to 90% were seen once. About this clone itself: Antigen unknown.

The CDR3 spans 14 residues. The V gene end was trimmed by 6 bases and the J gene end by 3 bases; junction bases not matched to a gene: 7. CDR1 MNHEY and CDR2 SVGAGI come from the germline V gene. The rearrangement uses TRBV6-5 and TRBJ2-7; TRBD1 matches 8 bases. The sequence was collected from a human donor with classical Hodgkin lymphoma. This material consisted of peripheral blood mononuclear cells (PBMCs), taken before the second cycle of nivolumab. CDR3 nucleotide sequence: TGTGCCAGCAGAGGGACAGGCGTAAACTACGAGCAGTACTTC. Its protein product is CASRGTGVNYEQYF.